What follows are 32 T cell receptor beta chains derived from one specimen sequenced in a study of regulatory T cells in long-lasting Graves disease. Time point meaning: newly diagnosed GD, antithyroid drugs for less than 3 months. Construction of the TCR library relied on RNA isolated from PBMCs. With iRepertoire HTBI primers and Arm-PCR of CDR3 regions, TCR beta libraries were built. TCRdb analysed the multiplex PCR reads with MiXCR anew, one entry per CDR3 protein. This table holds fewer than 550,000 distinct CDR3 sequences, about 16% found once. In addition, the sample was reused for a study of T cells in Graves' hyperthyroidism and ophthalmopathy.

The sample in question was peripheral blood mononuclear cells (PBMCs), obtained at new diagnosis, from a patient treated with antithyroid drugs. These receptors all come from a woman aged 35-60 years with Graves disease.

This clonotype was observed many times. The rearrangement uses TRBV27 and TRBJ2-1; D gene unclear. V was cut by 7 bases and J by 9 bases, with 16 bases left in between. Germline CDR1 MNHEY, CDR2 SMNVEV (reference sequence). This CDR3 has 13 amino acids. The CDR3 DNA follows: TGTGCCAGCACCAAGGGTTCAGGCGGTGAGCAGTTCTTC. This sequence encodes CASTKGSGGEQFF.

V usage is TRBV6-2 or TRBV6-3 and J usage is TRBJ1-5; a weak D match, TRBD1 (5 bases). This CDR3 contains 15 residues. Germline lookup yields CDR1 MNHEY and CDR2 SVGEGT. V shed 0 bases and J shed 7 bases, with 13 bases lying between them. The CDR3 nucleotides are TGTGCCAGCAGTTACTCCTACAGGCATGGGCAGCCCCAGCATTTT. As protein: CASSYSYRHGQPQHF.

This clonotype was detected many times. The rearrangement links TRBV10-3 to TRBJ2-7, with 8 nucleotides matching TRBD2. The trim removed 8 bases at V and 2 bases at J, leaving 8 bases unmatched. This CDR3 is 14 amino acids long. CDR1 ENHRY and CDR2 SYGVKD come from the germline V gene. CDR3 in DNA: TGTGCCATCCGTGGAGGGACTAGTGCCTACGAGCAGTACTTC. Translated, it gives CAIRGGTSAYEQYF.

This clonotype was counted many times. This rearrangement joins TRBV5-1 to TRBJ1-6; TRBD1 matches at 9 bases. Germline V lookup: CDR1 SGHRS, CDR2 YFSETQ. V was clipped by 0 bases and J by 14 bases; unmatched bases: 9. This CDR3 region has 15 residues. This CDR3 reads CASSLAGQGRSTLHF. DNA of the CDR3: TGCGCCAGCAGCTTGGCCGGACAGGGGAGGTCAACCCTCCACTTT. Supplemented by reference TRBV5-1 and TRBJ1-6, the full variable domain reads KAGVTQTPRYLIKTRGQQVTLSCSPISGHRSVSWYQQTPGQGLQFLFEYFSETQRNKGNFPGRFSGRQFSNSRSEMNVSTLELGDSALYLCASSLAGQGRSTLHFGNGTRLTVT.

Many counts were recorded for this clonotype. The CDR3 loop is CASSLTGHGNQPQHF. As DNA, the CDR3 is TGTGCCAGCAGTTTAACGGGGCATGGCAATCAGCCCCAGCATTTT. V is TRBV12-3 or TRBV12-4 and J is TRBJ1-5; possibly TRBD1 for D (5 bases). This CDR3 region has 15 residues. V was shortened by 2 bases and J by 2 bases, with 10 bases between the two germline ends.

Many counts were recorded for this clonotype. The V and J genes are TRBV28 and TRBJ1-4, with D maybe TRBD1 (6 bases). V lost 6 bases and J 4 bases, leaving 12 bases between the germline ends. CDR3 length: 14 residues. Germline CDR1 and CDR2: MDHEN and SYDVKM. The chain's CDR3 is CASRQGRLNEKLFF. Here the CDR3 DNA reads TGTGCCAGCAGACAGGGACGACTTAATGAAAAACTGTTTTTT. Combining the CDR3 with reference TRBV28 and TRBJ1-4 gives the whole variable domain DVKVTQSSRYLVKRTGEKVFLECVQDMDHENMFWYRQDPGLGLRLIYFSYDVKMKEKGDIPEGYSVSREKKERFSLILESASTNQTSMYLCASRQGRLNEKLFFGSGTQLSVL.

V gene TRBV6-1 combines with J gene TRBJ2-7; TRBD2 might be the D (6 bases). V lost 6 bases and J lost 2, with 20 bases in between. The CDR3 runs to 16 residues. Germline lookup yields CDR1 MNHNS and CDR2 SASEGT. The CDR3: CASSSEPRDFPYEQYF. CDR3 nucleotide sequence: TGTGCCAGCAGCTCAGAACCCCGGGACTTCCCCTACGAGCAGTACTTC.

This clonotype was observed at least ten times. J is TRBJ2-5 and V is TRBV2; D gene ambiguous. The V end was cut by 9 bases, the J end by 1 base, with 18 bases between. Germline V gene data show CDR1 as SNHLY and CDR2 as FYNNEI. This CDR3 region has 15 residues. CDR3 bases: TGTGCCAGTAATACCGGGCCCCTCCCCCAAGAGACCCAGTACTTC. Translation: CASNTGPLPQETQYF. Full variable domain (rest looked up from reference TRBV2 and TRBJ2-5): EPEVTQTPSHQVTQMGQEVILRCVPISNHLYFYWYRQILGQKVEFLVSFYNNEISEKSEIFDDQFSVERPDGSNFTLKIRSTKLEDSAMYFCASNTGPLPQETQYFGPGTRLLVL.

The V and J genes are TRBV27 and TRBJ2-7, with D unclear. The V gene's germline CDR1 is MNHEY and CDR2 SMNVEV (reference sequence). This CDR3 is 13 amino acids long. V was trimmed by 3 bases and J by 6 bases, leaving 12 bases between them. CDR3 coding DNA: TGTGCCAGCAGTTTTTTGGGGTTGTCCGAGCAGTACTTC. Encoded protein: CASSFLGLSEQYF.

In this sample, this clonotype turned up a few times. V is TRBV4-1 and J is TRBJ2-2, with D hard to call. V was shortened by 1 base and J by 6 bases, with 15 bases between the two germline ends. Germline CDR1 MGHRA, CDR2 YSYEKL. The CDR3 is 16 residues long. CDR3 sequence reads: CASSQVSSLGAGELFF. The CDR3 region has the DNA TGCGCCAGCAGCCAAGTCAGTAGCTTGGGCGCCGGGGAGCTGTTTTTT.

This clonotype was detected many times. V is TRBV12-3 or TRBV12-4 and J is TRBJ1-1, with 7 bases lining up with TRBD1. The CDR3 sequence is 13 residues long. V shed 6 bases and J 4 bases; nucleotides not matched to a gene: 5. The CDR3 nucleotides read TGTGCCAGCAGCTTTCAGGGGGGCACTGAAGCTTTCTTT. Protein product: CASSFQGGTEAFF.

This clonotype was counted ten times or more. The rearrangement links TRBV15 to TRBJ1-5; D might be TRBD1 (5 bases). The CDR3 is made up of 13 amino acids. CDR1 is LNHNV and CDR2 is YYDKDF in the germline V gene (reference sequence). V lost 0 bases and J 7 bases, leaving 7 bases between the germline ends. DNA for the CDR3: TGTGCCACCAGCAGAGATTGGGGGCAGCCCCAGCATTTT. This codes for CATSRDWGQPQHF.

Ten or more counts support this clonotype. V gene TRBV28 combines with J gene TRBJ2-1; TRBD1 matches 9 bases. Germline CDR1 reads MDHEN; CDR2 reads SYDVKM. This CDR3 is 17 amino acids long. The J segment lost 4 bases and the V segment lost 5 bases, leaving 12 bases of the junction unmatched. CDR3 DNA sequence: TGTGCCAGCAGTCCCACTGGGCAGGGGACAGGGTACAATGAGCAGTTCTTC. It specifies CASSPTGQGTGYNEQFF.

This clonotype came up a few times. The V gene is TRBV7-9, the J gene TRBJ2-1; D is perhaps TRBD1 (7 bases). The CDR3 runs 17 residues. The germline V gene encodes CDR1 SEHNR and CDR2 FQNEAQ (reference sequence). V lost 5 bases and J lost 2, with 19 bases in between. CDR3 sequence: CASSPITGRGAYNEQFF. The CDR3 DNA reads as TGTGCCAGCAGCCCCATCACTGGCAGGGGGGCCTACAATGAGCAGTTCTTC.

The chain employs TRBV20-1 and TRBJ2-3, with 10 bases lining up with TRBD2. V dropped 5 bases and J dropped 4; count of bases not matched to a gene: 9. The CDR3 spans 15 residues. Germline V gene data show CDR1 as DFQATT and CDR2 as SNEGSKA (reference sequence). The CDR3 sequence is CSASWTSGRPDTQYF. The CDR3 nucleotides read TGCAGTGCTTCCTGGACTAGCGGAAGACCAGATACGCAGTATTTT.

The genes are TRBV3-1 and TRBJ1-4; tentatively, D is TRBD1 (6 bases). The CDR3 is 14 amino acids. In germline, CDR1 is LGHDT, CDR2 YNNKEL (reference sequence). Trimming removed 2 bases from V and 8 bases from J, with 12 bases in between. DNA of the CDR3: TGTGCCAGCAGCCAAAGGACAGCCGCAGAAAAACTGTTTTTT. It yields the protein CASSQRTAAEKLFF.

This clonotype was seen many times. The V and J genes are TRBV30 and TRBJ1-1; D unclear. The CDR3 sequence is 12 residues long. V was cut by 1 base and J by 0 bases, with 3 bases left in between. CDR1 and CDR2 (germline): GTSNPN, SVGIG (reference sequence). The CDR3 nucleotides read TGTGCCTGGAGTGATATGAACACTGAAGCTTTCTTT. Translated, it gives CAWSDMNTEAFF.

This clonotype was seen a handful of times. This sequence joins TRBV9 and TRBJ2-5, with TRBD2 matching 11 bases. Germline V gene sequence: CDR1 SGDLS, CDR2 YYNGEE. Germline trimming cut 3 bases from V and 2 bases from J; bases unmatched to any gene: 6. CDR3 length: 16 residues. CDR3 sequence: CASSALGLAEQETQYF. CDR3 DNA sequence: TGTGCCAGCAGCGCCTTGGGACTAGCGGAACAAGAGACCCAGTACTTC.

This clonotype was found once. A clone one base away is much larger, so this may be a read error. The V call is TRBV10-3, the J call TRBJ2-1; D gene unclear. Near its end, the DNA agrees better with TRBJ2-7, so the J call may be wrong. CDR1 and CDR2 from the germline V gene are ENHRY and SYGVKD. The CDR3 covers 14 residues. The CDR3 reads CAISVTDSYNEQYF. The CDR3 DNA is TGTGCCATCAGTGTAACAGATAGCTACAATGAGCAGTACTTC.

In its sample, this clonotype was seen many times. The V and J genes are TRBV9 and TRBJ2-1; D is undetermined. The CDR3 is 15 amino acids. Germline assignment: CDR1 SGDLS and CDR2 YYNGEE. The ends were cut back, 0 bases at V and 6 bases at J, with 13 bases in the middle. Here the CDR3 DNA reads TGTGCCAGCAGCGTAGACGCGGTCGTCGGCAATGAGCAGTTCTTC. This codes for CASSVDAVVGNEQFF.

The table lists this clonotype with a few counts. The junction departs from germline at one end; a sequencing error may be responsible. This chain joins TRBV6-5 and TRBJ2-7; 14 nucleotides agree with TRBD2. Germline values: CDR1 MNHEY, CDR2 SVGAGI. The CDR3 consists of 18 residues. CDR3 protein: CAGSYSGLAGELSYEQYF. CDR3 nucleotides: TGTGCCGGCAGTTACTCGGGACTAGCGGGGGAACTCTCCTACGAGCAGTACTTC.

The J gene is TRBJ2-1, the V gene TRBV29-1, with D tentatively TRBD1 or TRBD2 (5 bases each). Germline CDR1 SQVTM, CDR2 ANQGSEA. The CDR3 has 14 amino acids. V lost 6 bases, J lost 8 bases, and 20 bases lay in between. The CDR3 loop reads CSVLRGVGGHEQFF. CDR3 in DNA: TGCAGCGTCCTAAGGGGAGTAGGCGGGCATGAGCAGTTCTTC.

The chain combines TRBV5-4 with TRBJ2-1; TRBD1 matches 9 bases. V lost 2 bases and J lost 7; bases outside the gene matches: 7. The length of the CDR3 is 15 residues. Germline loops: CDR1 SGHNT, CDR2 YYREEE (reference sequence). CDR3 amino acids: CASSFDLQGANEQFF. CDR3 sequence (DNA): TGTGCCAGCAGCTTTGACCTACAGGGGGCGAATGAGCAGTTCTTC.

Worth noting for this clonotype: This sequence is one base from a far larger clone and is likely a read error. CDR3 bases: TGTCCCAGCAGCCAAAGCTACGAGCAGTACTTC. Protein sequence: CPSSQSYEQYF. This rearrangement joins TRBV3-1 to TRBJ2-7; D not certain. CDR3 size: 11 residues. Germline CDR1 LGHDT, CDR2 YNNKEL (reference sequence).

This clonotype has a handful of counts. Since a much larger clone is just one base distant, this may be a read error. The chain recombines TRBV12-3 or TRBV12-4 with TRBJ2-7; D is possibly TRBD1 (5 bases). V lost 1 base to trimming and J lost 7 bases, with 17 bases between them. The CDR3 runs 15 residues. The CDR3, as DNA: TGTGCCAGCAGTTTAGGGGCAGGACAATACAATGAGCAGTACTTC. It encodes CASSLGAGQYNEQYF.

In its sample, this clonotype was seen many times. CDR3 DNA: TGTGCCAGCAGCACTCGGGACGGCAGGGAGACCCAGTACTTC. It yields the protein CASSTRDGRETQYF. The chain uses TRBV3-1 and TRBJ2-5; either TRBD1 or TRBD2 may fit D (5 bases each). CDR1 is LGHDT and CDR2 is YNNKEL in the germline V gene (reference sequence). V dropped 5 bases and J dropped 5 bases, with 15 bases sitting between them. The CDR3 is made up of 14 amino acids.

J is TRBJ2-7 and V is TRBV5-4; 8 nucleotides align to TRBD2. The V gene's germline CDR1 is SGHNT and CDR2 YYREEE (reference sequence). The CDR3 runs 15 residues. V trimming: 4 bases; J trimming: 1 base; junction bases outside the gene matches: 7. The CDR3 loop reads CASSPSSGFSYEQYF. CDR3 in DNA: TGTGCCAGCAGCCCGTCTAGCGGGTTTTCCTACGAGCAGTACTTC.

This clonotype was seen many times. The chain is built from TRBV11-2 and TRBJ2-5; D is tentatively TRBD1 or TRBD2 (6 bases each). This CDR3 contains 11 residues. The V gene lost 8 bases and the J gene lost 4 bases, with 8 bases spanning the gap. The germline V gene has CDR1 SGHAT and CDR2 FQNNGV. This CDR3 is CASGGLETQYF. The CDR3 DNA follows: TGTGCCAGCGGGGGGCTAGAGACCCAGTACTTC.

V is TRBV5-1 and J is TRBJ1-4; D perhaps matches TRBD1 (6 bases). This CDR3 comprises 21 residues. Trimming stripped 4 bases from V and 1 base from J, with 29 bases between. Germline V gives CDR1 SGHRS, CDR2 YFSETQ. The CDR3 here is CASSPTRGEGGTRGTNEKLFF. The CDR3 DNA is TGCGCCAGCAGCCCTACACGGGGAGAAGGGGGAACTAGGGGAACTAATGAAAAACTGTTTTTT.

This clonotype was seen repeatedly, ten times or more. The chain couples TRBV11-2 to TRBJ2-7; perhaps TRBD2 as D (5 bases). This CDR3 is built from 15 residues. CDR1 and CDR2 from the germline V gene are SGHAT and FQNNGV. V was cut by 5 bases and J by 0 bases, with 14 bases left in between. In nucleotides, the CDR3 is TGTGCCAGCAGCCCAAGCGGCGGCGACTCCTACGAGCAGTACTTC. This sequence encodes CASSPSGGDSYEQYF. The whole variable domain, remainder taken from reference TRBV11-2 and TRBJ2-7, is EAGVAQSPRYKIIEKRQSVAFWCNPISGHATLYWYQQILGQGPKLLIQFQNNGVVDDSQLPKDRFSAERLKGVDSTLKIQPAKLEDSAVYLCASSPSGGDSYEQYFGPGTRLTVT.

This clonotype was observed many times. The rearrangement uses TRBV30 and TRBJ1-2; D may be TRBD1 (6 bases). V dropped 2 bases and J dropped 5 bases, with 18 bases sitting between them. This CDR3 is 15 amino acids long. Germline loops: CDR1 GTSNPN, CDR2 SVGIG (reference sequence). CDR3 sequence reads: CAWSRGGIGAYGYTF. The CDR3 DNA follows: TGTGCCTGGAGTCGGGGGGGCATCGGAGCTTATGGCTACACCTTC.

This clonotype was observed a handful of times. The V gene is TRBV30, the J gene TRBJ2-5; TRBD1 agrees at 7 bases. Germline-derived CDR1 and CDR2 are GTSNPN and SVGIG (reference sequence). This CDR3 is 15 amino acids long. With V trimmed by 1 base and J by 2 bases, 7 bases remained unmatched. The CDR3 DNA sequence: TGTGCCTGGAGTGACCCAAGGGACAGTCAAGAGACCCAGTACTTC. This codes for CAWSDPRDSQETQYF.